This T cell receptor (beta chain) was sequenced for a study of siplizumab effects on memory and regulatory T cells. Findings and limits, study-wide: Significant reduction of alloreactive sequences traceable to unstimulated CD4+ memory cells was observed with siplizumab. Naive T cells were seemingly more diverse than memory cells, and major contributions to the alloresponse seemed to be made by them.

V was pared by 5 bases and J by 5 bases, with 16 bases between. The CDR3 totals 14 residues. The germline gives CDR1 SGHRS, CDR2 YFSETQ. Notes on this clone: Its antigen is unknown.

Clones were sequenced by immunoSEQ multiplex PCR, and TCRdb holds only the in-frame ones, with some missing. This table holds fewer than 120,000 clones, 80% to 95% found once. Material: CD4+ T cells sorted from blood. This rearrangement joins TRBV5-1 to TRBJ2-5; the D gene is possibly TRBD1 (6 bases). This TCR was sampled from a human donor in good health. DNA for the CDR3: TGCGCCAGCAGTTACGATCAGGGGTGGGAGACCCAGTACTTC. This codes for CASSYDQGWETQYF.